This record looks at one T cell receptor beta chain sequence and its context. Its specificity is not known. The entry originates in a study of beta chain features in type 1 diabetes. Study-wide results and caveats: Any HLA effect on TCRB rearrangement was left unresolved by small sub-analyses. Moderately but significantly shorter TCRB CDR3s were found in Type 1 diabetes patients in all four CD4+ subsets. Type 1 diabetes patients had VDJ junctions that carried fewer insertions and more deletions.

What was sequenced were expressed TCRB transcripts, since all of the isolated RNA had been reverse transcribed. Sequencing of naive, central memory and regulatory T cell samples gave an average of around 4 million reads. Measured with immunoSEQ multiplex PCR; TCRdb has only the in-frame clones, and not every one. The sample contains roughly 180,000 clones, less than 10% of which appear only once. The CDR3 runs 11 residues. Germline V lookup: CDR1 SQVTM, CDR2 ANQGSEA. V was cut by 4 bases and J by 7 bases, with 10 bases left in between. The sample consisted of central memory CD4+ T cells from blood. The J gene is TRBJ2-5, the V gene TRBV29-1; D might be TRBD2 (5 bases). The receptor was isolated from a man aged 18 to 30 with type 1 diabetes. CDR3 sequence reads: CSVGYEGTQYF. The CDR3, as DNA: TGCAGCGTTGGCTATGAGGGGACCCAGTACTTC. The whole variable domain, filled in from reference TRBV29-1 and TRBJ2-5, reads SAVISQKPSRDICQRGTSLTIQCQVDSQVTMMFWYRQQPGQSLTLIATANQGSEATYESGFVIDKFPISRPNLTFSTLTVSNMSPEDSSIYLCSVGYEGTQYFGPGTRLLVL.